The source of this T cell receptor (beta chain) is a study of cytomegalovirus exposure and HLA in healthy donors (dated by TCRdb to the late 2010s). Regarding the study in general: According to an earlier analysis of 550 to 750 of the donors, some 180 million T cells yielded roughly 110 million unique TCR beta sequences and approximately 280 Gb of sequence data. Roughly five DR-DQ haplotypes were handled as single units for association and clustering because linkage in the cohort was strong. The number of donors typed differed by locus, with roughly 620-640 for A, B, C, DRB1 and DQB1, roughly 520 for DQA1, over 600 for DPA1, and approximately 470 for DPB1. The study aimed to test whether cataloging public T cell receptors could reveal signatures of past pathogen exposure. Both class I and class II loci were covered by HLA typing, at four-digit resolution. Across about 370 genotyped donors of the cohort, an average of about 240,000 unique TCR beta nucleotide sequences per donor were sequenced, and roughly 20% of those sequences were non-productive. A later analysis re-analyzed previously published TCR beta repertoires from 550 to 700 donors and added high-resolution HLA genotyping to study TCR occurrence patterns. Alongside the repertoire data, information on donor age, sex, ethnicity and CMV serostatus was compiled. Around 320 gigabases of sequencing data and around 87 million unique TCR sequences were included in an early release covering 550 to 650 HLA-typed donors. To decide whether each TCR beta V gene segment behaved as functional or pseudogenic, an earlier analysis of 587 of the donors relied on high-throughput TCR beta sequencing. The later analysis used no new phenotypic data to find candidate immune exposures, relying instead on TCR beta sequences and their occurrence across donors. The study used immunosequencing to profile the T cell repertoires of 666 subjects and linked those repertoires to cytomegalovirus serostatus. A separate validation cohort of about 110 different subjects was used in addition to the roughly 640-subject first cohort. To predict cytomegalovirus infection status, the study combined high-throughput TCR immunosequencing, statistical association of individual TCRs with disease status, and machine learning. Of the approximately 400 genotyped donors, roughly 80% fell in the genetic ancestry cluster associated with self-reported Caucasian donors. Every discovery cohort repertoire had been produced on one sequencing platform. In a later genetic analysis, genome-wide SNP genotypes for about three fifths of the roughly 670 donors were used, and that subset was treated as a discovery cohort.

Turning to this clone: Its antigen is unknown. One base away there is no much larger clone; base qualities are not given.

The cohort comprised fewer than 700 healthy bone marrow donors. Cohort members were all nominally healthy when sampled, although unrecorded immune exposures were likely present. The donor was CMV seropositive and was included in the group of some 290 seropositive cohort members. Every donor gave a peripheral blood sample, and the peripheral blood mononuclear cells from that sample were used for TCR beta sequencing. Genomic DNA extraction from the blood cell samples was performed with the Qiagen DNeasy Blood Extraction Kit. From its cysteine to its phenylalanine, the CDR3 spans 13 amino acids. The CDR3 DNA has 39 bases and is translated from base 1. CDR1 and CDR2 were assigned from the germline V gene as MNHNS and SASEGT. The germline ends are 12 bases apart after V is trimmed by 2 bases and J by 7 bases. The library was obtained by the immunoSEQ multiplex PCR assay. A mixture of 60 forward primers for TCR Vbeta segments and 13 reverse primers for TCR Jbeta segments was used in the multiplex PCR. The CDR3 region of rearranged TCR beta genes was amplified from genomic DNA by a multiplex PCR assay. On the Illumina HiSeq System, the amplified TCR beta libraries were sequenced as 87-base-pair reads. The study's own analysis went as follows. Across the 700 or so repertoires, a later analysis counted approximately 75 million unique TCR beta chains, 9 million to 14 million of which were shared by at least two donors. Raw reads were error-corrected and collapsed into unique sequences by a nearest-neighbor algorithm in which closely related sequences were merged to remove PCR and sequencing errors. V, D and J gene segments were assigned by aligning CDR3 sequences to IMGT reference sequences. For a sequence to be retained, at least a six-nucleotide match to both a V gene segment and a J gene segment was required. Rearrangements were classified as productive when the CDR3 lacked stop codons and remained in frame with V and J, and all other rearrangements were classified as non-productive. Following IMGT convention, CDR3 was defined as the stretch from the second conserved V-encoded cysteine to the conserved J-encoded phenylalanine. Sequences without an unambiguous match to a single V gene segment were excluded from the earlier analysis of a few hundred of the donors. An earlier analysis of 500 to 700 of the donors classified V segments as functional when productive rearrangements were above 56.7% and as segregating when the standard deviation between donors was above 5%. A statistical classification framework was built for diagnosing cytomegalovirus status from the catalog of TCR beta chain sequences. A later analysis assigned V and J genes by comparing TCR nucleotide sequences with IMGT/GENE-DB human TR gene sequences. The TCRdist pipeline was used in a later analysis to assign CDR3 sequences and most-parsimonious VDJ recombination scenarios. In a later analysis, every TCR beta chain was defined by the combination of its CDR3 amino acid sequence and its V-gene family, and reads without a unique V-gene family were dropped. To address suspected cross-contamination and a sequencing artifact, a later analysis removed around 600 highly shared, low-generation-probability nucleotide sequences. In a later analysis, a clonal expansion index for each public chain was calculated from normalized within-repertoire ranks of inferred template counts. A later analysis computed generation probabilities with a VDJ recombination model fitted to out-of-frame rearrangements, and checked the results against IGoR. A later analysis scored TCR-TCR, TCR-HLA and TCR-CMV co-occurrence with hypergeometric tests, applying a repertoire-size bias correction to TCR pairs. False discovery rates were estimated in a later analysis by permuting HLA or CMV assignments 20 times. In a later analysis, co-occurring TCRs were grouped using DBSCAN, and TCRdist sequence similarity was added for clustering within HLA-allele-positive subsets. Repertoires with fewer than 30,000 or more than 120,000 public chains, plus five repertoires with anomalous nucleotide sharing, were excluded from co-occurrence clustering. TCRdb took this table from immuneACCESS and kept in-frame rearrangements with V and J called. Such tables lack part of the clones; where checked against another copy, unresolved V genes explain under half of the gap, and the rest is unexplained. Clonal size and the V and J genes are those of that table, whereas D and trimming came from the DNA. Across this sample there are under 200,000 clones, with about 76% seen only once. 7.4% of the sample belongs to the ten largest clones.

The paper as a whole reports these results and caveats: The authors suggested that the approach could potentially be generalized to other disease states and immunological phenotypes. In vitro tests confirmed that a few of the cytomegalovirus-associated TCR beta chains recognize cytomegalovirus antigens. This cohort had only TCR beta chains sequenced, and the lack of alpha or paired-chain data limited which features could be detected. Broadly in line with IMGT annotations, most TCR beta V segments showed up in productive rearrangements about 87% or about 30% of the time in an earlier analysis of 587 of the donors. According to a later analysis, parvovirus B19, influenza, CMV and Epstein-Barr virus appeared linked to several top co-occurrence clusters. Specific HLA alleles were associated with 16,951 TCR beta sequences at a false discovery rate of 0.05 in a later analysis. When HLA alleles, especially DR and DQ, strongly co-occurred, attributing TCR associations to individual alleles was difficult. A further reported finding was that TCR beta sequences accurately predicted the HLA-A and HLA-B alleles for most subjects in the first cohort. Some IMGT-functional V segments, including TRBV6-2 and TRBV6-3, could not be distinguished by the 87-base-pair reads and were therefore excluded. A later analysis found that most CMV-associated TCR beta chains appeared HLA-restricted, with HLA associations seemingly driven largely by CMV exposure. Sequencing depth was assumed to be roughly uniform across donors in the presence/absence analyses, though that assumption may not hold. HLA typing was unavailable for some donors at each locus, so association tests used only the typed subset. Immune exposure information for the cohort was limited to CMV serostatus. In both the original and validation cohorts, the classifier was reported to diagnose cytomegalovirus status with high specificity and sensitivity. In a later genetic analysis, a missense DCLRE1C variant was associated with V-gene and J-gene trimming of TCR beta chains, and the association was replicated in an independent cohort. The earlier analysis of 587 of the donors excluded some 15 rarely observed V segments, including chromosome 9 orphons, because counts were too low. Linkage disequilibrium might explain the correlated functional status among segregating V segments, but an unknown experimental factor could not be ruled out. Most TCR sequences were observed very rarely across donors, whereas some public TCRs were present in many individuals. A cluster of highly shared sequence variants was judged likely to be a technical artifact of the sequencing pipeline. In a later genetic analysis, fewer N-insertions in productive TCRs were reported among donors in an Asian-associated ancestry cluster than the roughly 700-donor mean. In a later analysis, HLA-associated TCR beta chains showed more clonal expansion and lower generation probabilities than non-associated chains that were equally common. In a later analysis, the rate of TCR association differed among HLA loci, with DRB1 alleles having the most associated TCRs and HLA-C alleles having the fewest. The study listed 150 to 200 TCR beta chains as associated with cytomegalovirus.

The clonotype comes from a male donor in good health and CMV-seropositive. The sequenced material came from PBMCs. Recombination connected TRBV6-1 to TRBJ2-7, with a weak D call of TRBD2 (6 bases match). The DNA sequence follows: TGTGCCAGCAGTGAATCATCGGCGGGGGAGCAGTACTTC. Its product reads: CASSESSAGEQYF.